The next 8 T cell receptor beta chains were all read from a single sample in a study of tumor and adjacent non-tumor tissue in lung cancer. No cell sorting was done before RNA was extracted from the tissue. The library came from three nested PCR rounds adapted from ARM-PCR protocols. TCRdb analysed the multiplex PCR reads with MiXCR anew, one entry per CDR3 protein. In the table there are fewer than 150,000 distinct CDR3 sequences, approximately 72% of which are singletons. The sample was lung tumor tissue. All receptors come from a man in his sixties with small cell lung cancer.

The chain is built from TRBV4-2 and TRBJ1-5, with D possibly being TRBD1 (5 bases). The length of the CDR3 is 15 residues. The ends were cut back, 6 bases at V and 4 bases at J, with 16 bases in the middle. CDR1 LGHNA and CDR2 YNFKEQ come from the germline V gene. In nucleotides, the CDR3 is TGTGCCAGCAGGCCCACCTGGGGGGGGAATCAGCCCCAGCATTTT. It translates to CASRPTWGGNQPQHF.

With regard to this clonotype: Germline is not matched at one junction end, which may reflect a read error. V gene TRBV4-2 combines with J gene TRBJ2-3; tentatively, D is TRBD1 or TRBD2 (5 bases each). There are 15 residues in the CDR3. Germline V gene sequence: CDR1 LGHNA, CDR2 YNFKEQ. The CDR3 protein is CASSTSGLLTDTQYF. The CDR3 DNA reads as TGTGCCAGCAGCACGTCGGGGCTTCTCACAGATACTCAGTATTTT.

This sequence joins TRBV6-6 and TRBJ2-7, with D maybe TRBD2 (5 bases). Germline lookup yields CDR1 MNHNY and CDR2 SVGAGI (reference sequence). Trimming pared 4 bases from V and 0 bases from J, leaving 7 bases between. CDR3 length: 13 residues. In nucleotides, the CDR3 is TGTGCCAGCAGTTTTAGCGACTCCTACGAGCAGTACGTC. Translation: CASSFSDSYEQYV.

By share, this clonotype counts as medium-sized. This rearrangement joins TRBV11-2 to TRBJ2-1, with 9 bases that match TRBD2. Germline V gives CDR1 SGHAT, CDR2 FQNNGV. The J segment lost 5 bases and the V segment lost 2 bases, leaving 4 bases of the junction unmatched. The length of the CDR3 is 15 residues. CDR3 bases: TGTGCCAGCAGCTTAAGACTAGCGGCGCACAATGAGCAGTTCTTC. Translated: CASSLRLAAHNEQFF.

This clonotype showed up just once. This may come from a read error, since a much larger clone is one base off. The chain combines TRBV20-1 with TRBJ1-4; 12 positions agree with TRBD1. The CDR3 has 14 amino acids. The germline CDR1 and CDR2 sequences are DFQATT and SNEGSKA (reference sequence). Trimming removed 6 bases from V and 8 bases from J; junction bases left unmatched: 7. In DNA, the CDR3 is TGCAGTGCGCAGTCCGGGACAGGGGGCGAAAAACTGTTTTTT. Amino acid sequence: CSAQSGTGGEKLFF.

The gene calls are TRBV19 and TRBJ2-7; the match to TRBD2 covers 8 bases. Trimming took 5 bases from V and 4 from J; bases not matched to a gene: 7. The CDR3 consists of 14 residues. Germline CDR1 and CDR2: LNHDA and SQIVND (reference sequence). The CDR3 spells CASSLRGGSYEQYV. CDR3 nucleotide sequence: TGTGCCAGTAGTCTACGGGGGGGATCGTACGAGCAGTACGTC.

This clonotype was recorded a few times. Because the CDR3 is missing its conserved closing phenylalanine or tryptophan, this is likely a read error. Because the CDR3's place on the DNA is in doubt, the DNA is left out and the CDR3 is given as listed by TCRdb. The chain joins TRBV11-2 to TRBJ2-5; the table calls TRBD1, which could not be checked here. Germline lookup yields CDR1 SGHAT and CDR2 FQNNGV. The CDR3 contains 12 residues when both ends are counted. CDR3 loop: CASSLIGTQEYL.

The chain recombines TRBV9 with TRBJ2-3; D is possibly TRBD1 or TRBD2 (5 bases each). CDR3 length: 14 amino acids. V was pared by 4 bases and J by 2 bases, with 11 bases between. CDR1 is SGDLS, CDR2 YYNGEE, per germline. The CDR3 spells CASSRGETTDTQYF. Here the CDR3 DNA reads TGTGCCAGCAGCCGGGGCGAAACCACAGATACGCAGTATTTT.